Listed below are T cell receptor beta chains from one sample, sequenced in a study of Ad26.COV2.S vaccination and SARS-CoV-2 variants. Assay used: immunoSEQ multiplex PCR; TCRdb lists only in-frame clones, some missing. The table lists 400,000 to 450,000 clones, 92% of them singletons. The sample in question was peripheral blood, obtained in a trial of Ad26.COV2.S vaccine versus placebo. The receptors come from a person between 18 and 60 years old who received the Ad26.COV2.S COVID-19 vaccine or a placebo. Each CDR3 is given with its conserved first and last residue. D genes are given only for firm matches. For some rows the clone size is stated as once, few or many, or as a class when expanded; others skip it.

cdr3_aa	cdr3_nt	j_call	v_call	d_call	clone_size
CAIIQQGGTEAFF	TGTGCCATCATCCAACAGGGTGGCACTGAAGCTTTCTTT	TRBJ1-1	TRBV10-3	-	-
CASSLEGRGDTEAFF	TGTGCCAGCAGCTTGGAGGGGAGAGGAGACACTGAAGCTTTCTTT	TRBJ1-1	TRBV5-6	-	once
CASSLGGAGGTEAFF	TGTGCCAGCAGCTTAGGTGGGGCAGGGGGTACTGAAGCTTTCTTT	TRBJ1-1	TRBV7-2	TRBD1	-
CASSKRGDRGRTEAFF	TGTGCCAGCAGCAAACGGGGGGACAGGGGTAGGACTGAAGCTTTCTTT	TRBJ1-1	TRBV21-1	-	-
CASTNRAPTDTQYF	TGTGCCAGTACCAACAGGGCGCCCACAGATACGCAGTATTTT	TRBJ2-3	TRBV19	-	-
CASKQYPNYGYTF	TGTGCCAGCAAGCAGTACCCTAACTATGGCTACACCTTC	TRBJ1-2	TRBV2	-	-
CSASRDQGAYF	TGCAGTGCTTCCCGGGACCAGGGAGCGTACTTC	TRBJ2-7	TRBV20-1	-	-
CASSFERTGGYGYTF	TGTGCCAGCAGCTTCGAGAGGACAGGAGGCTATGGCTACACCTTC	TRBJ1-2	TRBV7-9	TRBD1	once
CATGVDNSPLHF	TGTGCCACGGGGGTAGATAATTCACCCCTCCACTTT	TRBJ1-6	TRBV5-4	-	-
CATSRTGSTNEKLFF	TGTGCCACCAGCAGAACAGGGTCAACTAATGAAAAACTGTTTTTT	TRBJ1-4	TRBV15	-	-
CASSILPDSNYGYTF	TGTGCCAGTAGTATTCTTCCTGACTCTAACTATGGCTACACCTTC	TRBJ1-2	TRBV19	-	-
CASSQDSGADYNEQFF	TGCGCCAGCAGCCAAGATAGCGGGGCGGACTACAATGAGCAGTTCTTC	TRBJ2-1	TRBV4-3	TRBD2	once
CASSLSGGPQYNEQFF	TGTGCCAGCAGCCTTAGCGGGGGGCCTCAGTACAATGAGCAGTTCTTC	TRBJ2-1	TRBV7-2	TRBD2	-
CASSFGQGRRETQYF	TGTGCCAGCAGCTTTGGACAGGGTCGACGCGAGACCCAGTACTTC	TRBJ2-5	TRBV2	TRBD1	once
CASSLQGSYEQYF	TGTGCCAGCAGTTTGCAGGGAAGTTACGAGCAGTACTTC	TRBJ2-7	TRBV27	-	-
CASSYGQGSNYGYTF	TGTGCCAGCAGTTATGGACAGGGTTCTAACTATGGCTACACCTTC	TRBJ1-2	TRBV6-5	TRBD1	-
CASSLAGGNTEAFF	TGTGCCAGCTCCCTGGCGGGGGGCAACACTGAAGCTTTCTTT	TRBJ1-1	TRBV7-2	-	-
CASSFDLVDYEQYF	TGTGCCAGCAGCTTTGACCTAGTGGACTACGAGCAGTACTTC	TRBJ2-7	TRBV5-4	-	-
CASSTVDVNYEQYF	TGTGCCAGCAGTACGGTCGACGTTAACTACGAGCAGTACTTC	TRBJ2-7	TRBV6-2/TRBV6-3	-	-
CSASGGDSNQPQHF	TGCAGTGCTAGTGGGGGGGATAGCAATCAGCCCCAGCATTTT	TRBJ1-5	TRBV20-1	-	-
CASSRGGLYQETQYF	TGTGCCAGCAGTCGCGGGGGGCTCTACCAAGAGACCCAGTACTTC	TRBJ2-5	TRBV6-5	TRBD2	-
CASSYSTDSYEQYF	TGTGCCAGCAGTTACTCGACAGACTCCTACGAGCAGTACTTC	TRBJ2-7	TRBV6-2/TRBV6-3	-	-
CASRPRRTLRNEQFF	TGTGCCAGTAGGCCCCGCAGGACTTTGCGCAATGAGCAGTTCTTC	TRBJ2-1	TRBV19	-	-
CASSLLTGMYNEQFF	TGTGCCAGCAGCTTGTTGACGGGTATGTACAATGAGCAGTTCTTC	TRBJ2-1	TRBV5-6	-	-
CASSLGGRGGHNEQFF	TGTGCCAGCAGCTTAGGAGGGCGGGGGGGCCACAATGAGCAGTTCTTC	TRBJ2-1	TRBV7-2	TRBD2	-
CASSSSTSGSAYEQYF	TGCGCCAGCAGCTCGTCGACTAGCGGGTCTGCCTACGAGCAGTACTTC	TRBJ2-7	TRBV4-3	TRBD2	-
CASSPPFWSGQAYNEQFF	TGTGCCAGCTCACCACCGTTCTGGTCCGGACAAGCGTACAATGAGCAGTTCTTC	TRBJ2-1	TRBV18	-	-
CASSYGQGRDIQYF	TGTGCCAGCAGTTACGGTCAGGGTAGGGACATTCAGTACTTC	TRBJ2-4	TRBV6-5	-	-
CASSLFTDGNEQFF	TGTGCCAGCAGTCTTTTTACAGATGGGAATGAGCAGTTCTTC	TRBJ2-1	TRBV27	-	-
CASSYQTGESYEQYF	TGTGCCAGCAGCTACCAGACAGGGGAATCCTACGAGCAGTACTTC	TRBJ2-7	TRBV7-2	TRBD1	-
CASSLFGERETQYF	TGTGCCAGCAGCTTATTTGGGGAGAGAGAGACCCAGTACTTC	TRBJ2-5	TRBV7-2	-	-